What follows are 20 T cell receptor beta chains derived from one specimen sequenced in a study of shared clonotypes between healthy human individuals. It was CD45RO-negative cells, positively selected for CCR7, that made up naive CD8 cells, with terminally differentiated effector memory CD45RA+ cells excluded. TCRdb's table, derived via immunoSEQ multiplex PCR, lists solely in-frame clones and lacks some. The table includes around 600,000 clones, about 95% detected once. Sequenced material: naive CD8+ T cells sorted from blood. The receptors shown here come from a woman aged 30 to 39 in good health.

The chain combines TRBV13 with TRBJ2-1; 9 nucleotides agree with TRBD1. V shed 4 bases, J shed 5 bases, and the junction held 3 bases outside the gene matches. Germline CDR1 and CDR2: PRHDT and FYEKMQ (reference sequence). The CDR3 runs 14 residues. CDR3 coding DNA: TGTGCCAGCAGCTGGACAGGGGTGGACAATGAGCAGTTCTTC. Protein: CASSWTGVDNEQFF. Complete variable domain (other parts from reference TRBV13 and TRBJ2-1): AAGVIQSPRHLIKEKRETATLKCYPIPRHDTVYWYQQGPGQDPQFLISFYEKMQSDKGSIPDRFSAQQFSDYHSELNMSSLELGDSALYFCASSWTGVDNEQFFGPGTRLTVL.

The chain is built from TRBV9 and TRBJ1-1, with D uncertain. V was cut by 4 bases and J by 6 bases, with 16 bases left in between. There are 14 residues in the CDR3. CDR1 is SGDLS, CDR2 YYNGEE, per germline. CDR3 DNA: TGTGCCAGCAGCCCATCGGTCCCGGGTTCTGAAGCTTTCTTT. Protein product: CASSPSVPGSEAFF.

This rearrangement joins TRBV5-8 to TRBJ2-1; D is possibly TRBD2 (5 bases). Germline lookup yields CDR1 SGHTS and CDR2 YDEGEE. This CDR3 has 17 residues. V was cut by 0 bases and J by 2 bases, with 15 bases left in between. CDR3 region: CASSLAGIAGPYNEQFF. The DNA of the CDR3 is TGTGCCAGCAGCTTGGCCGGGATAGCCGGTCCCTACAATGAGCAGTTCTTC.

The chain links TRBV27 to TRBJ2-3; D uncertain. CDR3 length: 15 residues. Trimming took off 3 bases at V and 1 base at J, with 11 bases between the two ends. Germline values: CDR1 MNHEY, CDR2 SMNVEV (reference sequence). The CDR3 sequence: CASSFAFRGTDTQYF. CDR3 nucleotides: TGTGCCAGCAGTTTTGCGTTTAGGGGCACAGATACGCAGTATTTT.

The chain employs TRBV28 and TRBJ2-7; D possibly corresponds to TRBD1 (5 bases). The CDR3 sequence is 14 residues long. CDR1 is MDHEN, CDR2 SYDVKM, per germline. Trimming cost V 3 bases and J 3 bases, with 12 bases left between them. The CDR3 loop is CASSFLRGSYEQYF. The CDR3 DNA follows: TGTGCCAGCAGTTTCCTAAGGGGTAGCTACGAGCAGTACTTC. Filled out from reference TRBV28 and TRBJ2-7, the complete variable domain reads DVKVTQSSRYLVKRTGEKVFLECVQDMDHENMFWYRQDPGLGLRLIYFSYDVKMKEKGDIPEGYSVSREKKERFSLILESASTNQTSMYLCASSFLRGSYEQYFGPGTRLTVT.

Comments on this clone: Compared with germline, one end of the junction differs, possibly owing to a read error. The rearrangement joins TRBV13 to TRBJ2-1, with TRBD2 identical over 7 bases. This CDR3 is built from 14 residues. Germline assignment: CDR1 PRHDT and CDR2 FYEKMQ (reference sequence). The CDR3 sequence is CASGSMTSPPPPIF. CDR3 coding DNA: TGTGCCAGCGGCAGTATGACTAGCCCTCCGCCCCCCATCTTC.

The chain joins TRBV7-6 to TRBJ2-1, with 7 nucleotides matching TRBD2. This CDR3 contains 13 residues. J was trimmed by 9 bases and V by 0 bases; bases with no gene match: 2. The V gene's germline CDR1 is SGHVS and CDR2 FNYEAQ. The DNA of the CDR3 is TGTGCCAGCAGCTTAGCGAGGGAGGGTGAGCAGTTCTTC. Translating gives CASSLAREGEQFF.

CDR3 nucleotide sequence: TGTGCCAGCAGTTTAACCCCGGGGGGCTCGGGAGCAGATACGCAGTATTTT. Protein product: CASSLTPGGSGADTQYF. The rearrangement joins TRBV27 to TRBJ2-3; possible D gene TRBD2, 7 bases. The V gene lost 2 bases and the J gene lost 4 bases, with 19 bases spanning the gap. The CDR3 runs to 17 residues. Per germline, CDR1 MNHEY and CDR2 SMNVEV (reference sequence).

The gene calls are TRBV28 and TRBJ2-5; no clear D. Germline lookup yields CDR1 MDHEN and CDR2 SYDVKM. The CDR3 totals 15 residues. Trimming shortened V by 7 bases and J by 5 bases, and 20 bases separated the two germline ends. The CDR3 region is CASTPERLSRETQYF. As DNA, the CDR3 is TGTGCCAGCACCCCCGAGCGACTCAGTCGGGAGACCCAGTACTTC.

The V gene is TRBV6-1, the J gene TRBJ2-6; weak D call: TRBD2 (6 bases). The CDR3 sequence is 18 residues long. The V gene lost 1 base and the J gene lost 1 base, with 14 bases spanning the gap. Germline V lookup: CDR1 MNHNS, CDR2 SASEGT. The CDR3 sequence: CASSEEGGIVSGANVLTF. CDR3 in DNA: TGTGCCAGCAGTGAAGAGGGCGGGATAGTTTCTGGGGCCAACGTCCTGACTTTC.

The chain links TRBV5-1 to TRBJ2-5, with unresolved D. The CDR3 totals 12 residues. Germline V gene data show CDR1 as SGHRS and CDR2 as YFSETQ. V was trimmed by 3 bases and J by 4 bases, leaving 7 bases between them. CDR3 amino acids: CASSYERETQYF. DNA of the CDR3: TGCGCCAGCAGCTATGAGAGAGAGACCCAGTACTTC.

V is TRBV5-1 and J is TRBJ1-2, with TRBD1 matching over 7 bases. Germline loops: CDR1 SGHRS, CDR2 YFSETQ. V lost 5 bases to trimming and J lost 2 bases; unmatched junction nucleotides: 9. The CDR3 runs 15 residues. The CDR3 region is CASRSRPGQNYGYTF. The CDR3 DNA sequence: TGCGCCAGCAGATCCCGACCGGGACAGAACTATGGCTACACCTTC.

The chain couples TRBV5-4 to TRBJ2-7; 9 nucleotides line up with TRBD1. The ends lost 2 bases at V and 2 bases at J; junction bases unmatched: 8. This CDR3 comprises 16 residues. Germline V gene sequence: CDR1 SGHNT, CDR2 YYREEE (reference sequence). The CDR3 DNA reads TGTGCCAGCAGCTTTTATTGGGGACAGGGCCCCTACGAGCAGTACTTC. This encodes CASSFYWGQGPYEQYF.

The V call is TRBV25-1, the J call TRBJ2-7, with D uncertain. The CDR3 has 13 amino acids. Germline V CDR1 and CDR2: MGHDK, SYGVNS. The V end was cut by 4 bases, the J end by 0 bases, with 7 bases between. The CDR3 sequence: CASSGPYSYEQYF. The CDR3 region has the DNA TGTGCCAGCAGTGGACCCTACTCCTACGAGCAGTACTTC.

This clone appeared a few times. The gene calls are TRBV4-1 and TRBJ2-3; D not resolved. Germline CDR1 is MGHRA and CDR2 is YSYEKL. This CDR3 is built from 17 residues. Trimming removed 1 base from V and 0 bases from J, with 14 bases in between. The CDR3 DNA reads TGCGCCAGCAGCCAAGCCCCCCCGGGCCCTAGCACAGATACGCAGTATTTT. Protein product: CASSQAPPGPSTDTQYF.

This clone has just a few counts. This chain joins TRBV27 and TRBJ2-7; D is possibly TRBD1 (6 bases). Germline values: CDR1 MNHEY, CDR2 SMNVEV (reference sequence). CDR3 length: 11 residues. The ends were cut back, 6 bases at V and 5 bases at J, with 8 bases in the middle. This CDR3 is CASRDSHEQYF. The DNA of the CDR3 is TGTGCCAGCAGGGACAGCCACGAGCAGTACTTC.

With regard to this clone: Additional DNA sequences in this sample encode the identical CDR3. The gene calls are TRBV7-9 and TRBJ1-5; unclear D gene. V lost 1 base, J lost 7 bases, and 5 bases lay in between. This CDR3 contains 12 residues. Germline lookup yields CDR1 SEHNR and CDR2 FQNEAQ (reference sequence). Here the CDR3 reads CASSLGGQPQHF. Here the CDR3 DNA reads TGTGCCAGCAGCTTAGGGGGACAGCCCCAGCATTTT.

The rearrangement joins TRBV6-1 to TRBJ2-1; D gene unclear. CDR1 is MNHNS and CDR2 is SASEGT in the germline V gene. The CDR3 covers 14 residues. V shed 1 base and J shed 2 bases, with 6 bases lying between them. CDR3 sequence reads: CASSEELAYNEQFF. CDR3 in DNA: TGTGCCAGCAGTGAAGAACTGGCCTACAATGAGCAGTTCTTC.

The chain couples TRBV5-4 to TRBJ2-3; D might be TRBD2 (6 bases). The germline CDR1 and CDR2 sequences are SGHNT and YYREEE (reference sequence). CDR3 length: 17 residues. V dropped 4 bases and J dropped 5 bases, with 23 bases sitting between them. As DNA, the CDR3 is TGTGCCAGCAGCGGCGCGGGGACGGGAGTTCTTCGAGATACGCAGTATTTT. Translation gives CASSGAGTGVLRDTQYF.

The chain has TRBV9 and TRBJ2-1, with D possibly being TRBD2 (5 bases). The CDR3 covers 12 residues. The germline V gene encodes CDR1 SGDLS and CDR2 YYNGEE. V gave up 4 bases and J gave up 6 bases, with 8 bases separating them. The CDR3 loop is CASSTGFNEQFF. The CDR3 nucleotides are TGTGCCAGCAGCACGGGGTTCAATGAGCAGTTCTTC.